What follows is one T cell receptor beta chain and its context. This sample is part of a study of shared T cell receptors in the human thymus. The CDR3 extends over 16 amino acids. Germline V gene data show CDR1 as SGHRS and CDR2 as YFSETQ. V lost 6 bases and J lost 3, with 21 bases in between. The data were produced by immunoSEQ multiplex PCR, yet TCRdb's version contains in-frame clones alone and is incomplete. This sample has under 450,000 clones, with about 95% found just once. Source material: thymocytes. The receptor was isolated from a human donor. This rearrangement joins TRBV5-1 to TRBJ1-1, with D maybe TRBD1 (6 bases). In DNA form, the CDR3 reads TGCGCCAGCACCTCCGATCGGGGGGCGCAAGACACTGAAGCTTTCTTT. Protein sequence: CASTSDRGAQDTEAFF.